The T cell receptor (beta chain) under discussion was sequenced for a study of Graves' ophthalmopathy and Graves' hyperthyroidism. The ends lost 11 bases at V and 2 bases at J; junction bases unmatched: 9. Germline assignment: CDR1 SGHTA and CDR2 FQGTGA. The CDR3 length is 13 residues. For repertoire sequencing, the TCR beta CDR3 regions were amplified from RNA transcripts. The first-round RT-PCR employed HTBI primers together with the Qiagen OneStep RT-PCR kit. A multiplex PCR was then performed as the second round. TCRdb called the multiplex PCR reads again in MiXCR, with one record for every CDR3 protein. Of 740,000 or so distinct CDR3 sequences listed, approximately 40% are singletons. This clonotype was detected ten times or more.

Sequenced input: peripheral blood. This receptor was identified in an adult man with Graves' ophthalmopathy. The chain couples TRBV7-3 to TRBJ2-7; 7 positions match TRBD2. In DNA form, the CDR3 reads TGTGCCGCTGCGCGGGAGACTACCTACGAGCAGTACTTC. It translates to CAAARETTYEQYF.